This TCR beta chain stems from a study of patients and donors after allogeneic stem cell transplantation (dated by TCRdb to about 2020). Libraries were prepared through RT-PCR. Sequencer: NextSeq 550. Through fastp at Q25 and MiXCR, TCRdb rebuilt clones from the public reads, retaining in-frame beta chains. Under each unique CDR3 protein, matching rows form one entry showing the most common genes and DNA. The sample records fewer than 500,000 distinct CDR3 sequences, roughly 17% of which are singletons. The ten largest clones represent around 7.2% of the sample. The germline V gene provides CDR1 SGDLS and CDR2 YYNGEE. V sheds 0 bases and J sheds 3 bases, leaving 7 bases between their ends. From cysteine to phenylalanine, the CDR3 is 14 amino acids long. Just CDR3 DNA is preserved here, 42 bases in frame from base 1. This clonotype was found a few times. Its antigen target is currently unknown. The input lacks base qualities; no much larger clone sits a single base away.

The origin of this receptor is a human donor who was either an allogeneic HSCT recipient or a stem cell or donor lymphocyte infusion donor (not recorded which). It is not recorded whose cells these are; they may come from a transplant donor. The rearranged segments are TRBV9 and TRBJ1-3, with the D gene uncertain. Source material: blood, either unsorted or a sorted T cell fraction (not recorded which). Here is the DNA: TGTGCCAGCAGCGTAGATACGATTGGAAACACCATATATTTT. Its coded protein is CASSVDTIGNTIYF.